Detailed here is one TCR beta chain. V dropped 6 bases and J dropped 10; count of bases not matched to a gene: 6. CDR1 and CDR2 (germline): WNHNN, SYGVQD (reference sequence). The CDR3 totals 12 residues. Data came from immunoSEQ multiplex PCR; TCRdb stores just in-frame clones and leaves some out. Here the sample spans 80,000 to 130,000 clones, over 85% being singletons. The data are from a study of T cell changes during pregnancy in multiple sclerosis. The material sequenced was peripheral blood, taken in the second trimester of pregnancy. The genes are TRBV10-1 and TRBJ1-1, with 9 bases fitting TRBD1. The clonotype comes from a female donor with multiple sclerosis, enrolled in a pregnancy study. The CDR3 sequence is CASSAGTGLAFF. The CDR3 bases are TGCGCCAGCAGCGCCGGGACAGGGCTAGCTTTCTTT.